Detailed here is one TCR beta chain. What it recognizes is unknown. This sample was included in a study of resident and recirculating memory T cells in vitiligo. Overall study: Samples were epidermis from two lesional and two nonlesional sites, plus PBMCs.

Study-wide results and caveats: No unique dominant TCR clone was found in vitiligo lesions.

Between the trimmed V and J ends, which lost 6 bases and 9 bases, there was a span of 15 bases. This CDR3 is 13 amino acids long. Germline V gene lookup returns CDR1 MDHEN and CDR2 SYDVKM. Clones were read by immunoSEQ multiplex PCR, and TCRdb kept only the in-frame ones, dropping some. The sample yields 60,000 to 80,000 clones, roughly nine tenths seen once. The sample was blood. This chain connects TRBV28 to TRBJ2-1, with D possibly matching TRBD2 (5 bases). The TCR originated in a male donor with vitiligo. DNA of the CDR3: TGTGCCAGCAGCCCTAGCCGGGGAAGTGAGCAGTTCTTC. It specifies CASSPSRGSEQFF.